Here is one T cell receptor (beta chain) with its context. This sample stems from a study of blood T cell repertoires in COVID-19. J lost 6 bases, V lost 10 bases, and 6 bases had no gene match. Germline CDR1 SNHLY, CDR2 FYNNEI. CDR3 size: 12 residues. In the source study's methods: Counts of nucleated cells, estimated from reference gene primer amplification, were obtained. Measured with immunoSEQ multiplex PCR; TCRdb has only the in-frame clones, and not every one. The V and J calls and clone size are taken from that table; D and trimming were inferred from the DNA. The profile shows 50,000 to 60,000 clones, around nine tenths of them singletons.

This sequence originates from a woman aged 80 or older with acute or convalescent COVID-19. Sequencing was done on a sample of peripheral blood. The chain combines TRBV2 with TRBJ1-1; 9 bases agree with TRBD1. In DNA, the CDR3 is TGTGCCAACTACAGGGGGCCCTCTGAAGCTTTCTTT. Amino acids: CANYRGPSEAFF. Variable domain in full (rest from reference TRBV2 and TRBJ1-1): EPEVTQTPSHQVTQMGQEVILRCVPISNHLYFYWYRQILGQKVEFLVSFYNNEISEKSEIFDDQFSVERPDGSNFTLKIRSTKLEDSAMYFCANYRGPSEAFFGQGTRLTVV.